This T cell receptor beta chain was sequenced for a study of blood T cell repertoires in COVID-19. Assay: immunoSEQ multiplex PCR; the TCRdb copy retains only in-frame clones and omits some. The repertoire consists of approximately 160,000 clones, with around four fifths occurring once and the leading ten covering 3.6%. Germline CDR1 reads MRHNA; CDR2 reads SNTAGT. The CDR3 is made up of 15 amino acids. Trimming stripped 5 bases from V and 2 bases from J, with 13 bases between. This rearrangement joins TRBV6-4 to TRBJ2-1; the D is unclear. Material for sequencing was PBMCs or T cells enriched from blood (not recorded which). The clonotype comes from a woman in her forties or fifties in a cohort exposed to, infected with or recovered from COVID-19 (not recorded which). CDR3 sequence: CASSTESATYNEQFF. In DNA form, the CDR3 reads TGTGCCAGCAGTACCGAATCAGCGACCTACAATGAGCAGTTCTTC.